The T cell receptor beta chain described here comes from a study of blood T cells in healthy people across ages. Regarding the study as a whole: Older individuals had lower TCR beta diversity per million T cells (the decline was roughly linear).

A J-beta primer mix and a sample-barcoded 5' primer were used in a second PCR of about 7 to 12 cycles. In TCRdb, the 5' RACE reads were re-called with MiXCR into one record per CDR3 protein. The sample carries over 1,200,000 distinct CDR3 sequences, around 55% recorded once. In germline, CDR1 is MNHNY, CDR2 SVGAGI (reference sequence). The CDR3 has 15 residues. J was trimmed by 5 bases and V by 0 bases; bases with no gene match: 2. Concerning this clonotype: What it binds is not known.

The clonotype was recovered from a man between 18 and 35 years old in good health. The V call is TRBV6-6, the J call TRBJ2-3; 10 bases match TRBD1. What was sequenced was blood. The CDR3 nucleotides are TGTGCCAGCAGTTACTCCCGGGACAGGGGAGATACGCAGTATTTT. Its protein is CASSYSRDRGDTQYF.